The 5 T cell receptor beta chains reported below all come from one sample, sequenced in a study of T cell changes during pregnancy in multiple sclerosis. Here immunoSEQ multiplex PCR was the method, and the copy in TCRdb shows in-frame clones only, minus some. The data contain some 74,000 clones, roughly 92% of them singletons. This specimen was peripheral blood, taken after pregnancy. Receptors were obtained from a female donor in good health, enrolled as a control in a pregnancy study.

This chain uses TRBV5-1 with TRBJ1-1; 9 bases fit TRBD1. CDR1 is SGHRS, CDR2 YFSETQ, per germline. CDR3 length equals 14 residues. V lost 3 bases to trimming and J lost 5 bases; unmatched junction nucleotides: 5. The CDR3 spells CASSSTGGWTEAFF. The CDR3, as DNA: TGCGCCAGCAGCTCCACAGGGGGCTGGACTGAAGCTTTCTTT.

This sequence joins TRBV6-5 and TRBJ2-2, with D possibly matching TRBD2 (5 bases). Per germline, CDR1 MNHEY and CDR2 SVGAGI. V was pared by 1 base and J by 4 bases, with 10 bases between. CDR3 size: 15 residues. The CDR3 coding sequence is TGTGCCAGCAGTTACTTCGGGGATGGCACCGGGGAGCTGTTTTTT. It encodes CASSYFGDGTGELFF.

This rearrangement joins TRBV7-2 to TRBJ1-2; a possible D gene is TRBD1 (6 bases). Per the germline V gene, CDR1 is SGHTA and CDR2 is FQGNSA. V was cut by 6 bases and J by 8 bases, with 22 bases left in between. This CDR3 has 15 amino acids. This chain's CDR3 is CASRQPYTGKSGYTF. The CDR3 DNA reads TGTGCCAGCAGACAACCATATACAGGGAAGTCGGGCTACACCTTC.

The DNA of the CDR3 is TGTGCCAGCTCACAACGACAGGGAGGAGACACTGAAGCTTTCTTT. Its protein is CASSQRQGGDTEAFF. The rearrangement links TRBV18 to TRBJ1-1; 7 bases agree with TRBD1. Germline V gene data show CDR1 as KGHSH and CDR2 as LQKENI. CDR3 length equals 15 residues. V trimming: 4 bases; J trimming: 3 bases; junction bases outside the gene matches: 8.

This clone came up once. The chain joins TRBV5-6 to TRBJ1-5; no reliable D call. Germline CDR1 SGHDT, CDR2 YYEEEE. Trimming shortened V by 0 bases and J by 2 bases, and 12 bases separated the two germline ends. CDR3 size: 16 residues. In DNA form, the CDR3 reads TGTGCCAGCAGCTTGGCTGGGGTGGGAGGCAATCAGCCCCAGCATTTT. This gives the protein CASSLAGVGGNQPQHF. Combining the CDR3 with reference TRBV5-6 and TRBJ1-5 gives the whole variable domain DAGVTQSPTHLIKTRGQQVTLRCSPKSGHDTVSWYQQALGQGPQFIFQYYEEEERQRGNFPDRFSGHQFPNYSSELNVNALLLGDSALYLCASSLAGVGGNQPQHFGDGTRLSIL.